Below, 2 T cell receptor beta chains from the same sample are listed, as sequenced in a study of Graves' ophthalmopathy and Graves' hyperthyroidism. As the template, RNA transcripts were used to amplify TCR beta CDR3 regions. HTBI-primed first-round RT-PCR preceded second-round multiplex PCR. TCRdb redid the calling of the multiplex PCR reads with MiXCR, one entry per CDR3 protein. The sample includes hundreds of thousands of distinct CDR3 sequences, more than 20% seen only once; the top ten take 3%. Specimen: peripheral blood. These receptors came from a woman under 30 with stable Graves' hyperthyroidism.

This clonotype has a count of ten or more. The J gene is TRBJ1-5, the V gene TRBV20-1; D unresolved. This CDR3 region has 12 residues. Germline values: CDR1 DFQATT, CDR2 SNEGSKA (reference sequence). The V end was cut by 1 base, the J end by 2 bases, with 3 bases between. Here the CDR3 DNA reads TGCAGTGCTAGAGCGGGCAATCAGCCCCAGCATTTT. As protein: CSARAGNQPQHF.

This clonotype has at least ten counts. The chain joins TRBV7-2 to TRBJ2-5; D is perhaps TRBD2 (5 bases). Deletions cut 2 bases from V and 5 bases from J, with 6 bases between. Germline V gene sequence: CDR1 SGHTA, CDR2 FQGNSA. The CDR3 loop spans 12 amino acids. The CDR3 protein is CASSLLAETQYF. The DNA for the CDR3 is TGTGCCAGCAGCTTACTAGCTGAGACCCAGTACTTC.